The 17 T cell receptor beta chains reported below all come from one sample, sequenced in a study of T cells after yellow fever vaccination. TCRdb fed the 5' RACE reads into MiXCR, producing one record per CDR3 protein. Among tens of thousands of distinct CDR3 sequences listed, around 7.3% were seen once. Sequenced here: CD8+ T cells sorted from PBMCs, sampled on the day of the yellow fever booster vaccination. These receptors originate from a man aged 25-45 years who received the YFV17D yellow fever vaccine.

This clonotype was seen more than once but under ten times. V gene TRBV29-1 combines with J gene TRBJ2-3, with 9 bases identical to TRBD2. The CDR3 covers 16 residues. V lost 0 bases, J lost 2 bases, and 6 bases stayed unmatched. Per the germline V gene, CDR1 is SQVTM and CDR2 is ANQGSEA. CDR3 sequence (DNA): TGCAGCGTTGAAGATTCACTAGCGGGTGTCACAGATACGCAGTATTTT. This translates into CSVEDSLAGVTDTQYF.

This clonotype was recorded a few times. The J gene is TRBJ2-5, the V gene TRBV5-4; 10 nucleotides align to TRBD2. Per germline, CDR1 SGHNT and CDR2 YYREEE (reference sequence). The V and J ends lost 2 bases and 0 bases, in that order; junction bases with no gene match: 13. The length of the CDR3 is 19 residues. The CDR3 protein is CASSFGRLAGDLYQETQYF. The CDR3 bases are TGTGCCAGCAGCTTCGGTCGGCTAGCGGGAGACTTGTACCAAGAGACCCAGTACTTC.

The gene calls are TRBV6-1 and TRBJ2-7; 11 bases agree with TRBD2. The length of the CDR3 is 16 residues. Germline V gene data show CDR1 as MNHNS and CDR2 as SASEGT. V was pared by 6 bases and J by 2 bases, with 9 bases of the junction left unmatched. CDR3 loop: CASSLNRLAGTYEQYF. The CDR3 nucleotides are TGTGCCAGCAGCCTAAATCGACTAGCGGGGACCTACGAGCAGTACTTC.

Comments on this clonotype: A read error may explain this, as a much larger clone is one base away. This rearrangement joins TRBV6-1 to TRBJ2-7; 10 positions agree with TRBD1. The V and J ends lost 6 bases and 2 bases, in that order; junction bases with no gene match: 4. The CDR3 loop spans 14 amino acids. Germline loops: CDR1 MNHNS, CDR2 SASEGT. CDR3 residues: CASRAGTGAYEQYF. CDR3 DNA: TGTGCCAGCAGAGCCGGGACAGGGGCCTACGAGCAGTACTTC.

This clonotype was found a few times. This sequence joins TRBV30 and TRBJ2-5; D possibly matches TRBD1 or TRBD2 (5 bases each). The germline CDR1 and CDR2 sequences are GTSNPN and SVGIG (reference sequence). V dropped 5 bases and J dropped 3 bases, with 19 bases sitting between them. The CDR3 loop spans 15 amino acids. DNA of the CDR3: TGTGCCTGGGGTCGGGGCGAGGGGATTGAAGAGACCCAGTACTTC. The encoded protein is CAWGRGEGIEETQYF.

The table lists this clonotype with a few counts. The CDR3 loop is CASSLTGYYEQYF. For the CDR3, the DNA is TGTGCCAGCAGTTTGACGGGGTACTACGAGCAGTACTTC. J is TRBJ2-7 and V is TRBV27; weak D call: TRBD2 (5 bases). Looked up from germline, CDR1 is MNHEY and CDR2 is SMNVEV (reference sequence). The V end was cut by 3 bases, the J end by 3 bases, with 9 bases between. The CDR3 is made up of 13 amino acids.

The rearrangement uses TRBV9 and TRBJ2-1; 8 nucleotides agree with TRBD2. With 4 bases clipped from V and 7 bases from J, the junction kept 7 bases outside the gene matches. This CDR3 comprises 14 residues. CDR1 SGDLS and CDR2 YYNGEE come from the germline V gene. This CDR3 is CASSPSGLENEQFF. The CDR3 nucleotides read TGTGCCAGCAGCCCCTCGGGACTAGAGAATGAGCAGTTCTTC.

This clonotype was counted between two and nine times. The chain is built from TRBV4-1 and TRBJ2-1; no clear D gene. V lost 1 base, J lost 3 bases, and 4 bases lay in between. Germline V gives CDR1 MGHRA, CDR2 YSYEKL. The CDR3 contains 13 residues. CDR3 DNA: TGCGCCAGCAGCCAAGGGTTCTACAATGAGCAGTTCTTC. This gives the protein CASSQGFYNEQFF.

CDR3 region: CASSTTGRRQETQYF. DNA of the CDR3: TGTGCCAGCAGCACGACAGGGAGACGACAAGAGACCCAGTACTTC. The chain uses TRBV28 and TRBJ2-5; 7 nucleotides agree with TRBD1. The CDR3 sequence is 15 residues long. Germline-derived CDR1 and CDR2 are MDHEN and SYDVKM. The J segment lost 2 bases and the V segment lost 6 bases, leaving 9 bases of the junction unmatched. Combining the CDR3 with reference TRBV28 and TRBJ2-5 gives the whole variable domain DVKVTQSSRYLVKRTGEKVFLECVQDMDHENMFWYRQDPGLGLRLIYFSYDVKMKEKGDIPEGYSVSREKKERFSLILESASTNQTSMYLCASSTTGRRQETQYFGPGTRLLVL.

Only a few counts were recorded for this clonotype. The chain uses TRBV2 and TRBJ2-7; TRBD2 agrees at 12 bases. CDR3 length: 16 amino acids. After removal of 5 bases from V and 5 bases from J, the junction contained 10 bases not matched to a gene. In germline, CDR1 is SNHLY, CDR2 FYNNEI. The CDR3 spells CASSIRLAGEFNEQYF. Written as DNA, the CDR3 is TGTGCCAGCAGTATCCGACTAGCGGGAGAATTCAACGAGCAGTACTTC. The whole variable domain, filled in from reference TRBV2 and TRBJ2-7, reads EPEVTQTPSHQVTQMGQEVILRCVPISNHLYFYWYRQILGQKVEFLVSFYNNEISEKSEIFDDQFSVERPDGSNFTLKIRSTKLEDSAMYFCASSIRLAGEFNEQYFGPGTRLTVT.

A few counts support this clonotype. The rearrangement joins TRBV7-2 to TRBJ2-3; 9 positions agree with TRBD2. CDR1 is SGHTA, CDR2 FQGNSA, per germline. V shed 3 bases, J shed 2 bases, and the junction held 6 bases outside the gene matches. This CDR3 comprises 16 residues. Here the CDR3 reads CASSFLAGTLTDTQYF. The CDR3 nucleotides are TGTGCCAGCAGCTTCCTAGCGGGGACACTCACAGATACGCAGTATTTT.

This clonotype was counted a few times. This chain joins TRBV7-9 and TRBJ2-1; no clear D. Between the trimmed V and J ends, which lost 1 base and 7 bases, there was a span of 5 bases. Germline V lookup: CDR1 SEHNR, CDR2 FQNEAQ (reference sequence). The CDR3 covers 12 residues. This chain's CDR3 is CASSLVKNEQFF. CDR3 nucleotides: TGTGCCAGCAGCTTAGTTAAGAATGAGCAGTTCTTC.

This clonotype was seen only a few times. V usage is TRBV11-1 and J usage is TRBJ2-1, with TRBD1 identical over 7 bases. The CDR3 is made up of 14 amino acids. Per germline, CDR1 SGHAT and CDR2 FQDESV (reference sequence). V gave up 3 bases and J gave up 8 bases; unmatched junction bases: 7. The CDR3 reads CASSFLGQWYEQFF. DNA for the CDR3: TGTGCCAGCAGCTTTTTGGGACAGTGGTATGAGCAGTTCTTC.

This clonotype was detected a few times. The chain uses TRBV13 and TRBJ1-3, with D tentatively TRBD1 (5 bases). Germline loops: CDR1 PRHDT, CDR2 FYEKMQ (reference sequence). The CDR3 extends over 15 amino acids. V was shortened by 0 bases and J by 4 bases, with 10 bases between the two germline ends. Here the CDR3 reads CASSLGRGVGNTIYF. The CDR3 DNA reads as TGTGCCAGCAGCTTAGGCCGAGGGGTCGGAAACACCATATATTTT.

The gene calls are TRBV12-3 or TRBV12-4 and TRBJ1-1, with D possibly being TRBD1 (5 bases). Trimming shortened V by 2 bases and J by 10 bases, and 11 bases separated the two germline ends. The CDR3 sequence is 12 residues long. The CDR3 region is CASSLSHRGAFF. CDR3 DNA: TGTGCCAGCAGTTTAAGTCATAGGGGAGCTTTCTTT.

This clonotype was observed at least ten times. This chain connects TRBV5-1 to TRBJ2-3; TRBD1 matches 10 bases. This CDR3 is 16 amino acids long. With V trimmed by 3 bases and J by 7 bases, 11 bases remained unmatched. CDR1 and CDR2 (germline): SGHRS, YFSETQ. The CDR3 sequence: CASSSIPGQGLYTQYF. The CDR3 DNA reads as TGCGCCAGCAGCTCAATCCCGGGACAGGGGCTGTATACGCAGTATTTT.

This clonotype appeared a few times. Germline and junction disagree at one end, which may indicate a read error. This chain connects TRBV20-1 to TRBJ2-2; no clear D. CDR3 length: 16 residues. Germline V gene data show CDR1 as DFQATT and CDR2 as SNEGSKA (reference sequence). The CDR3 nucleotides read TGCTGTGCTAGAGATTTTTCAGTCACGAACACCGGGGAGCTGTTTTTT. Amino acid sequence: CCARDFSVTNTGELFF.